The 11 T cell receptor beta chains below come from one sample, sequenced in a study of beta chain features in type 1 diabetes. For these receptors, no antigen is known. Broader study findings: Type 1 diabetes patients showed a moderate but significant shortening of TCRB CDR3s in all four CD4+ subsets.

Isolated RNA was reverse transcribed in full, so expressed TCRB transcripts were sequenced. TCRdb's table, derived via immunoSEQ multiplex PCR, lists solely in-frame clones and lacks some. The sample holds around 650,000 clones, around 12% seen once. Specimen: naive CD4+ T cells from blood. These receptors all stem from a man aged 25 to 40 with type 1 diabetes.

The rearrangement uses TRBV15 and TRBJ1-4; 10 positions agree with TRBD1. Looked up from germline, CDR1 is LNHNV and CDR2 is YYDKDF (reference sequence). Unmatched junction bases numbered 2, after V lost 5 bases and J lost 5 bases. There are 14 residues in the CDR3. CDR3 DNA sequence: TGTGCCACCAGCTGGGGACAGGGGAATGAAAAACTGTTTTTT. This translates into CATSWGQGNEKLFF.

This chain uses TRBV7-9 with TRBJ2-3; D call uncertain. The germline V gene encodes CDR1 SEHNR and CDR2 FQNEAQ (reference sequence). This CDR3 has 14 residues. Trimming took 5 bases from V and 0 from J, leaving 9 bases between them. The chain's CDR3 is CASSVSVSTDTQYF. The CDR3 DNA follows: TGTGCCAGCAGCGTATCGGTTAGCACAGATACGCAGTATTTT.

This clone has more than one count but fewer than ten. The rearrangement links TRBV10-3 to TRBJ2-1; 11 bases agree with TRBD1. Germline V gives CDR1 ENHRY, CDR2 SYGVKD. The CDR3 length is 16 residues. Trimming cost V 4 bases and J 7 bases; bases outside gene matches: 9. The CDR3 DNA sequence: TGTGCCATCAGTGGGGACCCCGGGACAGGGGGAAATGAGCAGTTCTTC. It translates to CAISGDPGTGGNEQFF.

The chain links TRBV11-2 to TRBJ2-5; a weak D match, TRBD2 (5 bases). This CDR3 is built from 13 residues. Trimming stripped 5 bases from V and 4 bases from J, with 11 bases between. The germline V gene encodes CDR1 SGHAT and CDR2 FQNNGV. CDR3 residues: CASSPRTPETQYF. The CDR3 region has the DNA TGTGCCAGCAGCCCTCGGACTCCAGAGACCCAGTACTTC.

This clone was recorded a few times. The chain carries TRBV4-3 and TRBJ2-2; 7 positions match TRBD1. Per germline, CDR1 LGHNA and CDR2 YSLEER. V lost 4 bases, J lost 3 bases, and 8 bases stayed unmatched. The CDR3 spans 16 residues. The CDR3 loop is CASSPRRQGDTGELFF. For the CDR3, the DNA is TGCGCCAGCAGCCCCAGGAGGCAGGGGGACACCGGGGAGCTGTTTTTT.

The V and J genes are TRBV10-3 and TRBJ1-4; D gene uncertain. Germline CDR1 ENHRY, CDR2 SYGVKD. Between the trimmed V and J ends, which lost 10 bases and 5 bases, there was a span of 11 bases. This CDR3 region has 12 residues. As DNA, the CDR3 is TGTGCCAGCAACTTCCCCAATGAAAAACTGTTTTTT. This translates into CASNFPNEKLFF.

The V gene is TRBV30, the J gene TRBJ2-5; D remains unclear. V lost 5 bases to trimming and J lost 1 base, with 11 bases between them. The CDR3 runs 13 residues. CDR1 is GTSNPN, CDR2 SVGIG, per germline (reference sequence). CDR3 protein: CAWEYSFQETQYF. The CDR3 bases are TGTGCCTGGGAGTACAGCTTCCAAGAGACCCAGTACTTC.

This clone was counted between two and nine times. This chain links TRBV29-1 with TRBJ1-4, with D possibly TRBD1 on 6 matching bases. This CDR3 contains 14 residues. In germline, CDR1 is SQVTM, CDR2 ANQGSEA. Between the trimmed V and J ends, which lost 6 bases and 8 bases, there was a span of 19 bases. The DNA of the CDR3 is TGCAGCGTCGCCTTAACGGGGGCCAAGGAAAAACTGTTTTTT. It translates to CSVALTGAKEKLFF.

This clone was detected a few times. V is TRBV7-3 and J is TRBJ1-1; 7 bases agree with TRBD1. The CDR3 contains 14 residues. The V and J ends lost 5 bases and 4 bases, in that order; junction bases with no gene match: 7. CDR1 and CDR2 (germline): SGHTA, FQGTGA. CDR3 sequence (DNA): TGTGCCAGCAGCGCACAGGGGTCGGTCACTGAAGCTTTCTTT. This codes for CASSAQGSVTEAFF.

This CDR3 is CASSSPDGGYRIQYF. CDR3 nucleotide sequence: TGTGCCAGCAGCTCCCCGGACGGTGGTTATCGAATTCAGTACTTC. V is TRBV7-2 and J is TRBJ2-4; D is ambiguous. The CDR3 runs to 15 residues. V dropped 4 bases and J dropped 10 bases, with 20 bases sitting between them. Germline loops: CDR1 SGHTA, CDR2 FQGNSA.

The chain employs TRBV4-3 and TRBJ1-6; 9 bases are a match to TRBD1. Germline CDR1 reads LGHNA; CDR2 reads YSLEER. With V trimmed by 0 bases and J by 9 bases, 3 bases remained unmatched. This CDR3 is 15 amino acids long. CDR3 DNA sequence: TGCGCCAGCAGCCAAGACGGGGACAGGGTTTCACCCCTCCACTTT. This translates into CASSQDGDRVSPLHF.